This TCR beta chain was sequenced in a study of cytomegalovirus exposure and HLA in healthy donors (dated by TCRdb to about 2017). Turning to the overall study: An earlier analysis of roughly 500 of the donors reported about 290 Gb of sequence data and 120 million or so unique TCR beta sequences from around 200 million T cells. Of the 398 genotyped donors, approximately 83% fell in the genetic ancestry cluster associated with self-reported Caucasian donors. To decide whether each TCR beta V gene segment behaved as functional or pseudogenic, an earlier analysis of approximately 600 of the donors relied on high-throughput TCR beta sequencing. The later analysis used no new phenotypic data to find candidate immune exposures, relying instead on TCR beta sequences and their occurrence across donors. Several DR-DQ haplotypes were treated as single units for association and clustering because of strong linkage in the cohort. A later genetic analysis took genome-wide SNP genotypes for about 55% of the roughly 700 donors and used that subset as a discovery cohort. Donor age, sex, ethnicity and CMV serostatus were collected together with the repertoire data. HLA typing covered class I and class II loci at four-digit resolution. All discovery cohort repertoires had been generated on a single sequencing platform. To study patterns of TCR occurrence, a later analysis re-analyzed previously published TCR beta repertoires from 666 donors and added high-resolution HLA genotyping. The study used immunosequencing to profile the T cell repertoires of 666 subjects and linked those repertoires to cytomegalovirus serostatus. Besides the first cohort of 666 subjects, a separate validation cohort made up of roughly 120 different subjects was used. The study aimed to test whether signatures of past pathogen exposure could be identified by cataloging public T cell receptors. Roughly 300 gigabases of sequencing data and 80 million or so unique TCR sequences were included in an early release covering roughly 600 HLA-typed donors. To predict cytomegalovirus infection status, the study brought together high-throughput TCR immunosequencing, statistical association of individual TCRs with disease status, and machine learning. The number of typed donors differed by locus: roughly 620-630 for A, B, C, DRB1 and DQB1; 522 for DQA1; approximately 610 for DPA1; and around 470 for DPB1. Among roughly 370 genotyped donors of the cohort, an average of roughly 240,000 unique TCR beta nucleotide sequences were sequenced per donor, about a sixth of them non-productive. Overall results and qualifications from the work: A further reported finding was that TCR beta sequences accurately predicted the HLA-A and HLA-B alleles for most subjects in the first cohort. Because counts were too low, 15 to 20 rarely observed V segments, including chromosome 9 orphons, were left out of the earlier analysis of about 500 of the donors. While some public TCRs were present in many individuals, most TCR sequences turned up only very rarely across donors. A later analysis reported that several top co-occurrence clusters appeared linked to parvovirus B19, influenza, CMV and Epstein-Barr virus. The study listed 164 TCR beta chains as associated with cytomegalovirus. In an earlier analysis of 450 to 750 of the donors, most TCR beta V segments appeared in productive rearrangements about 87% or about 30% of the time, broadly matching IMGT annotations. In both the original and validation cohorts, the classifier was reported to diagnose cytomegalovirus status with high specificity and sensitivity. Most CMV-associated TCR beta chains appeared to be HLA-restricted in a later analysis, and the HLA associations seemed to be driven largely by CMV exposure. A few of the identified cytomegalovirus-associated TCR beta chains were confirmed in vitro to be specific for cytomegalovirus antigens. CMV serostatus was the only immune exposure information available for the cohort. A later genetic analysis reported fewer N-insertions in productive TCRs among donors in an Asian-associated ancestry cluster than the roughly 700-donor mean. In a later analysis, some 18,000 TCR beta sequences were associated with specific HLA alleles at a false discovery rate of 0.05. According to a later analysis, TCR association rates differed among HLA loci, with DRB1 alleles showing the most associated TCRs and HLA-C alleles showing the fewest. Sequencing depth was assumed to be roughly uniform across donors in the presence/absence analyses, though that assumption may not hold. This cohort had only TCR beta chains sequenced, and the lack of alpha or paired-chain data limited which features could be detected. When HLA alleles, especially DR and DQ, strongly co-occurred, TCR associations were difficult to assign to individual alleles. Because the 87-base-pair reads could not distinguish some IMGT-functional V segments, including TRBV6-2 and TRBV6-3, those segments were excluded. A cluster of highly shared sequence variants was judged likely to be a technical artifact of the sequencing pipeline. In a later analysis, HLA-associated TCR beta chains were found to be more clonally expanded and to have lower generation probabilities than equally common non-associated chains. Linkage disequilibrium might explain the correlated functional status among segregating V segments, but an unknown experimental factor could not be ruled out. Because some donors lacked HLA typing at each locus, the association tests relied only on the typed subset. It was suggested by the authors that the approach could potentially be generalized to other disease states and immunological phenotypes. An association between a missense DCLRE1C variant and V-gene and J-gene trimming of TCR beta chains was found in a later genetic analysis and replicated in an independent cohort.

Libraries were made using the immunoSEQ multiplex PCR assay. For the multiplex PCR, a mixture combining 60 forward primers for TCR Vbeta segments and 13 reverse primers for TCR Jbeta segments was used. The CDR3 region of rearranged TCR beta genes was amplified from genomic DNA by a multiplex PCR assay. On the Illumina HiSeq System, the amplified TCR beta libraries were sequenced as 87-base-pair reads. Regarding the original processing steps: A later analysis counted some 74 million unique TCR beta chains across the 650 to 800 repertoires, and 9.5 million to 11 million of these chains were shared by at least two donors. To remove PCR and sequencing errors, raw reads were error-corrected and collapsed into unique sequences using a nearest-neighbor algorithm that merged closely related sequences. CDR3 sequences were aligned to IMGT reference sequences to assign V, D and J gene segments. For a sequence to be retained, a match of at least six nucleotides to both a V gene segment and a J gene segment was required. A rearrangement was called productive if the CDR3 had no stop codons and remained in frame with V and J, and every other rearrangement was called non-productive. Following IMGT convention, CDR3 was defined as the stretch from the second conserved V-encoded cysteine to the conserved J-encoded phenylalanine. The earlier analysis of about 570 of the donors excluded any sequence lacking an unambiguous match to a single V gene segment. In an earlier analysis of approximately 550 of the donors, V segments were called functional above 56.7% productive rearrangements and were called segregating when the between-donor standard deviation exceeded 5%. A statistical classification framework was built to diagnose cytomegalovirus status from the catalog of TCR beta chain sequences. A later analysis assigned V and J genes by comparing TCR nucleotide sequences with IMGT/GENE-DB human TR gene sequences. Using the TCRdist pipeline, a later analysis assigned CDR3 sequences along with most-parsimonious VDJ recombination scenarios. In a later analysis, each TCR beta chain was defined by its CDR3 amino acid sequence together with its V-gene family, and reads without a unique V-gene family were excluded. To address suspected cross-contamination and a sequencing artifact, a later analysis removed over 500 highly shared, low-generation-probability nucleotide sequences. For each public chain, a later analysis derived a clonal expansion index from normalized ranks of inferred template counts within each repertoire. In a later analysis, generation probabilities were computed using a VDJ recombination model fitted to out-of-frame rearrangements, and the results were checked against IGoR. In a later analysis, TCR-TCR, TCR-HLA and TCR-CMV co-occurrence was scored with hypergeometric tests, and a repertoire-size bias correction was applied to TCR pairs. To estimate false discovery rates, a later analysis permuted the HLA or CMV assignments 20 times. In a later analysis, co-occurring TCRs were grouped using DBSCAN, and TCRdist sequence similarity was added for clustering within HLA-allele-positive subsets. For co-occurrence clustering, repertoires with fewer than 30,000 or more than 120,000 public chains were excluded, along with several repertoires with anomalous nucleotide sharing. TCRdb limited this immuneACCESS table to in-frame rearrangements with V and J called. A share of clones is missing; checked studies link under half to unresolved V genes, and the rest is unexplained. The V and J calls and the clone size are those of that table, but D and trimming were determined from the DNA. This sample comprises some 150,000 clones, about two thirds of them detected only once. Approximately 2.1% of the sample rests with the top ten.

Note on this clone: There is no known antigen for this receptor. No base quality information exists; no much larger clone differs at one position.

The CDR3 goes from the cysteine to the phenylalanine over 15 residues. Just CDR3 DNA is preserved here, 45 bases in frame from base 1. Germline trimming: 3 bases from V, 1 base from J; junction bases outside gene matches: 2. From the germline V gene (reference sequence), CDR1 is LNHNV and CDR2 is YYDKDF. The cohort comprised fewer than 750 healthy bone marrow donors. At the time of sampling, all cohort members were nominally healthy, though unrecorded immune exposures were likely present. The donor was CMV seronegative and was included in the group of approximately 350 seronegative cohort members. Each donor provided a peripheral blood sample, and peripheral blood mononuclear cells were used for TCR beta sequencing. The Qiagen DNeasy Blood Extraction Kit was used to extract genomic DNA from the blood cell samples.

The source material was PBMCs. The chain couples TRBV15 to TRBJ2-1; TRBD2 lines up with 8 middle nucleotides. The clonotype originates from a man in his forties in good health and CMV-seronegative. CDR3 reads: CATSSSGNSYNEQFF. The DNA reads TGTGCCACCAGCAGTAGCGGGAATTCCTACAATGAGCAGTTCTTC.